Given below is one T cell receptor (beta chain) in context. These data belong to a study of blood T cell repertoires in COVID-19. Generated by immunoSEQ multiplex PCR, the TCRdb table keeps only in-frame clones and is missing some. The sample comprises 60,000 to 80,000 clones, 92% of which are singletons, and roughly 5.2% rests with the top ten. Per germline, CDR1 MGHRA and CDR2 YSYEKL. V dropped 1 base and J dropped 3; count of bases not matched to a gene: 2. This CDR3 spans 15 amino acids. The sequencing input was peripheral blood. The receptor comes from a human donor in a cohort sampled during active COVID-19. The gene calls are TRBV4-1 and TRBJ2-7; 11 nucleotides align to TRBD2. CDR3 amino acids: CASSQATSGNYEQYF. In DNA form, the CDR3 reads TGCGCCAGCAGCCAAGCGACTAGCGGGAACTACGAGCAGTACTTC.